This T cell receptor (beta chain) was observed in a study of cytomegalovirus exposure and HLA in healthy donors. Comments on this clone: Its antigen remains unknown.

After removal of 2 bases from V and 0 bases from J, the junction contained 10 bases not matched to a gene. Germline-derived CDR1 and CDR2 are SGHRS and YFSETQ. This CDR3 spans 18 amino acids. Study-level points and caveats: Later analysis associated a missense DCLRE1C variant with TCR beta V- and J-gene trimming. CMV antigen specificity was confirmed in vitro for three CMV-associated chains.

Both 60 Vbeta primers and 13 Jbeta primers went into the PCR. Assay used: immunoSEQ multiplex PCR; TCRdb lists only in-frame clones, some missing. The data contain some 220,000 clones, approximately 85% of them singletons. The chain combines TRBV5-1 with TRBJ2-1, with 8 bases lining up with TRBD2. The receptor was derived from a girl between 2 and 10 years old in good health and CMV-seronegative. Sequencing was done on a sample of PBMCs. The CDR3 DNA reads TGCGCCAGCAGCTTTTTCACTTCCGGGGGGGGCTCCTACAATGAGCAGTTCTTC. Encoded protein: CASSFFTSGGGSYNEQFF.